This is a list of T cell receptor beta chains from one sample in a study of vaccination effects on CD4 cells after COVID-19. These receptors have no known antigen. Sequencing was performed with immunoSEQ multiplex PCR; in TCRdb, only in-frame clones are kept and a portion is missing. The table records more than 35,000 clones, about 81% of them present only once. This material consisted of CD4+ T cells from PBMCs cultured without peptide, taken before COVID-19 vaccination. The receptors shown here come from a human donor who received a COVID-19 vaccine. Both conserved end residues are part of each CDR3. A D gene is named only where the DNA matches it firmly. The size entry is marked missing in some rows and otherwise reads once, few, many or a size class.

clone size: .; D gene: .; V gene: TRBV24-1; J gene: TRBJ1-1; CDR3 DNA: TGTGCCACCGTCGGGAACGGGGAAGCTTTCTTT; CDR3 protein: CATVGNGEAFF
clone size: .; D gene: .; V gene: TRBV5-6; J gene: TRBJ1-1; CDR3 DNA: TGTGCCAGCAGCTCTTCACAGAGAGCTTTCTTT; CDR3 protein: CASSSSQRAFF
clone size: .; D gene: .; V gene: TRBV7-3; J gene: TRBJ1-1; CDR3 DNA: TGTGCCAGCAGCTCCCAGGGAGAGGACACTGAAGCTTTCTTT; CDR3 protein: CASSSQGEDTEAFF
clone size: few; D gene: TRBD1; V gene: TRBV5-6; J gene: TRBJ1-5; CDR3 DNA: TGTGCCAGCAGCTTACAGGGGGCTCTGCAGCCCCAGCATTTT; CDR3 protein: CASSLQGALQPQHF
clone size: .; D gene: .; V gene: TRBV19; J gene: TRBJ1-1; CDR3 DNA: TGTGCCAGTACCCTTTGGACTGAAGCTTTCTTT; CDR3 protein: CASTLWTEAFF
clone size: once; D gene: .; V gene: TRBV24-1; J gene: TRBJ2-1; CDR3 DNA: TGTGCCACCAGTGATTTGGGACTGGACAATGAGCAGTTCTTC; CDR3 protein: CATSDLGLDNEQFF
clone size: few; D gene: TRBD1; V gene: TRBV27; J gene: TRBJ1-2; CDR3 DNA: TGTGCCAGCAGTTCACATCTCCAGGGGGTAGGCTACACCTTC; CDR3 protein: CASSSHLQGVGYTF
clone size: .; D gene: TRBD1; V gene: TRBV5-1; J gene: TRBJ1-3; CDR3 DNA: TGCGCCAGCAGCTTGGCCGGGGACAGAGAAAACACCATATATTTT; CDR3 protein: CASSLAGDRENTIYF
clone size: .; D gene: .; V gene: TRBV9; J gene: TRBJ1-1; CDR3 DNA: TGTGCCAGCAGCTCTAGAGGGGGGGCAGTCGGGAACACTGAAGCTTTCTTT; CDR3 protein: CASSSRGGAVGNTEAFF
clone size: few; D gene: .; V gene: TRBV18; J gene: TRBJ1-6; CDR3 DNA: TGTGCCAGCTCACCAGAAGGGGTAGGATCACCCCTCCACTTT; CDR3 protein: CASSPEGVGSPLHF
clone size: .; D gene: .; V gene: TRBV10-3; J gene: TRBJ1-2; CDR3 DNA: TGTGCCATCAGTGAGTCGATCTCAGAACCCTATGGCTACACCTTC; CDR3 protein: CAISESISEPYGYTF
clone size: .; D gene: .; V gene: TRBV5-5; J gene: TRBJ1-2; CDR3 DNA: TGTGCCAGCAGCTTGGTCTCAGGCTATGGCTACACCTTC; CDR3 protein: CASSLVSGYGYTF
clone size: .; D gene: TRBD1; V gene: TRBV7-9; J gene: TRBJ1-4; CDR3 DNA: TGTGCCAGCAGCCGGGGACAGGGGAATGAAAAACTGTTTTTT; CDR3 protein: CASSRGQGNEKLFF
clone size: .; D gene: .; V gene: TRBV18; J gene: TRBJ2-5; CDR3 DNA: TGTGCCAGCTCACCGCCAGGGACTCAAGAGACCCAGTACTTC; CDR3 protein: CASSPPGTQETQYF
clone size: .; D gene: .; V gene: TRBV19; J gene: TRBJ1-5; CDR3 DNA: TGTGCCAGTAGTACCAGGTTAGGGAGAGGCAATCAGCCCCAGCATTTT; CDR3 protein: CASSTRLGRGNQPQHF
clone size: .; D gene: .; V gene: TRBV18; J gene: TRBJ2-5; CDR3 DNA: TGTGCCAGCTCACCCCAGGGTGGGGAGACCCAGTACTTC; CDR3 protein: CASSPQGGETQYF
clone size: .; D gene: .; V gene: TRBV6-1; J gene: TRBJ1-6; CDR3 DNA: TGTGCCAGCAGTGAATACACGAATAATTCACCCCTCCACTTT; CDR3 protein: CASSEYTNNSPLHF
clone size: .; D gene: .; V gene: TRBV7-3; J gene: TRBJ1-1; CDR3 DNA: TGTGCCAGCAGCTTAAGTTGGGGGAACACTGAAGCTTTCTTT; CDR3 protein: CASSLSWGNTEAFF
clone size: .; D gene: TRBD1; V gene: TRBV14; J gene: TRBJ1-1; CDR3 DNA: TGTGCCAGCAGCCTCTACCGGGACAGGGTTAAGTACACTGAAGCTTTCTTT; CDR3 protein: CASSLYRDRVKYTEAFF
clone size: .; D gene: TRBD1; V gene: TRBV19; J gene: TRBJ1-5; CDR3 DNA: TGTGCCAGTAGTCTGCGGGACAGTACGAATCAGCCCCAGCATTTT; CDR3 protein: CASSLRDSTNQPQHF
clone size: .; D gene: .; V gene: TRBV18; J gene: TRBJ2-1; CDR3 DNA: TGTGCCAGCTCACTGGCAGCGTACAACAATGAGCAGTTCTTC; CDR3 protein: CASSLAAYNNEQFF
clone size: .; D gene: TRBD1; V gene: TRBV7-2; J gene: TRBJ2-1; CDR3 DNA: TGTGCCAGCAGCCAGGGACAGGGGAGGAATGAGCAGTTCTTC; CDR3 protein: CASSQGQGRNEQFF
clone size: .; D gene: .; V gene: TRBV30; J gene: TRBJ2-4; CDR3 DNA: TGTGCCTGGAGGGGGGTAGGCATTCAGTACTTC; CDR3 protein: CAWRGVGIQYF
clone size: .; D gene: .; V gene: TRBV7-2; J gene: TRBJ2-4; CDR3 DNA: TGTGCCAGCAGACCCACAGGAGCCAAAAACATTCAGTACTTC; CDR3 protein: CASRPTGAKNIQYF
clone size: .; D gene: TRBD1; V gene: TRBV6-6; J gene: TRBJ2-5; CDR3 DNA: TGTGCCAGCAGCAGGCAGGACAGGGGGCAGGAGACCCAGTACTTC; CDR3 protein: CASSRQDRGQETQYF
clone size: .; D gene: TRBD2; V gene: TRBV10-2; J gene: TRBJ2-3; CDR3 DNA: TGCGCCAGCAGAGGACTAGCGGGGGGGCTTATGGGGTCAGATACGCAGTATTTT; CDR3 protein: CASRGLAGGLMGSDTQYF
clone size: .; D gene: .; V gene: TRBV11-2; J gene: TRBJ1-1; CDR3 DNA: TGTGCCAGCAGCCCCGCGGGTCCAATGAACACTGAAGCTTTCTTT; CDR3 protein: CASSPAGPMNTEAFF
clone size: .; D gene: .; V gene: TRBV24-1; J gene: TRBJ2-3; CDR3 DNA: TGTGCCACCAGTGATGGAGTTCCAAATACGCAGTATTTT; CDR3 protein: CATSDGVPNTQYF